This T cell receptor (beta chain) was identified during a study of T cell changes during pregnancy in multiple sclerosis. This CDR3 region has 14 residues. With 3 bases clipped from V and 5 bases from J, the junction kept 3 bases outside the gene matches. Germline V gives CDR1 PRHDT, CDR2 FYEKMQ (reference sequence). Clones were read by immunoSEQ multiplex PCR, and TCRdb kept only the in-frame ones, dropping some. The sample has about 30,000 clones; less than 95% are singletons. The rearrangement links TRBV13 to TRBJ2-5, with 10 bases aligning to TRBD1. The clonotype originates from a female donor with multiple sclerosis, enrolled in a pregnancy study. Sequenced material: CD8+ T cells from peripheral blood mononuclear cells, taken in the second trimester of pregnancy. CDR3 nucleotides: TGTGCCAGCAGCTTCCGGGACAGGGGTGAGACCCAGTACTTC. Protein sequence: CASSFRDRGETQYF.